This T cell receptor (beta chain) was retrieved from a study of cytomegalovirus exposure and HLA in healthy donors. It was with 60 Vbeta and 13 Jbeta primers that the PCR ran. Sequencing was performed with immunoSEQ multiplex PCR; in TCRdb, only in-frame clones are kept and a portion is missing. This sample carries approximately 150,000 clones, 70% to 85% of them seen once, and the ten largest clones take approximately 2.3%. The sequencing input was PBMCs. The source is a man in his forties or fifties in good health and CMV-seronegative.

CDR3 sequence (DNA): TGTGCCAGCAAGGGGACAGGGTTCTACGAGCAGTACTTC. Its translation is CASKGTGFYEQYF. This chain connects TRBV6-5 to TRBJ2-7; TRBD1 aligns across 9 bases. This CDR3 has 13 amino acids. The junction had 4 bases not matched to a gene; V was cut back by 7 bases and J by 3 bases. Germline CDR1 and CDR2: MNHEY and SVGAGI.